Listed below are T cell receptor beta chains from one sample, sequenced in a study of neoadjuvant anti-PD-1 for oral cavity cancer. Using immunoSEQ multiplex PCR, the repertoire was profiled, and TCRdb retains in-frame clones only, with some absent. The sample shows approximately 15,000 clones, approximately 75% of them seen only once. The sequencing here drew on PBMCs, taken before nivolumab (anti-PD-1) treatment. The receptor set was obtained from a person aged 40 to 85 with oral cavity squamous cell carcinoma. Both conserved end residues are part of each CDR3. The D gene is left open where the match is weak. The size entry is marked missing in some rows and otherwise reads once, few, many or a size class.

V gene	J gene	D gene	CDR3 length	clone size	CDR3 protein	CDR3 DNA
TRBV7-3	TRBJ2-2	TRBD2	16	-	CASSSSGGAASGELFF	TGTGCCAGCAGCTCCTCGGGGGGAGCGGCGAGTGGGGAGCTGTTTTTT
TRBV2	TRBJ1-5	TRBD1	15	-	CASTGTGGRNQPQHF	TGTGCCAGCACCGGGACAGGGGGACGCAATCAGCCCCAGCATTTT
TRBV7-8	TRBJ2-1	-	11	-	CASSQDNEQFF	TGTGCCAGCAGCCAGGACAATGAGCAGTTCTTC
TRBV30	TRBJ1-2	-	13	few	CAWTDAVKSGYTF	TGTGCCTGGACCGACGCCGTCAAGAGTGGCTACACCTTC
TRBV7-9	TRBJ2-1	TRBD2	13	-	CASSFSGGSEQFF	TGTGCCAGCAGCTTCAGCGGGGGGTCTGAGCAGTTCTTC
TRBV11-2	TRBJ2-7	TRBD2	15	few	CASSLDGGSSYEQYF	TGTGCCAGCAGCTTAGACGGCGGGAGTTCCTACGAGCAGTACTTC
TRBV7-9	TRBJ2-1	-	15	-	CASSPQRIADNEQFF	TGTGCCAGCAGCCCCCAGCGAATCGCGGACAATGAGCAGTTCTTC
TRBV9	TRBJ2-3	TRBD1	15	-	CASSGRTGGTDTQYF	TGTGCCAGCAGCGGACGGACAGGGGGCACAGATACGCAGTATTTT
TRBV5-4	TRBJ2-7	-	12	-	CASSLEHAEQYF	TGTGCCAGCAGCTTGGAGCACGCCGAGCAGTACTTC
TRBV4-1	TRBJ2-7	-	16	-	CASSQVKGRWFHEQYF	TGCGCCAGCAGCCAAGTTAAGGGGAGATGGTTCCACGAGCAGTACTTC
TRBV11-2	TRBJ1-1	TRBD1	14	-	CASRRTGGFTEAFF	TGTGCCAGCAGGCGGACAGGGGGGTTCACTGAAGCTTTCTTT
TRBV21-1	TRBJ2-5	-	14	-	CASTKTTSGETQYF	TGTGCCAGCACCAAAACGACTAGCGGGGAGACCCAGTACTTC
TRBV6-1	TRBJ1-5	TRBD1	15	-	CASKIPGQAFKPQHF	TGTGCCAGCAAGATCCCGGGACAGGCCTTTAAGCCCCAGCATTTT